Here is one TCR beta chain with its context. Trimming shortened V by 6 bases and J by 9 bases, and 18 bases separated the two germline ends. The CDR3 extends over 14 amino acids. CDR1 SGHTA and CDR2 FQGNSA come from the germline V gene. This entry comes from a study of blood T cell repertoires in COVID-19. Study-wide background: The United States, Italy and Spain supplied acute and convalescent COVID-19 samples.

Original processing methods: Estimates of nucleated cell counts were drawn from the amplification of reference gene primers. The table came from immunoSEQ multiplex PCR; TCRdb's copy has only in-frame clones and leaves some out. V and J calls and clone size come straight from that table; D and trimming were deduced from the DNA. There are 200,000 to 250,000 clones in the sample; over 75% occur only once, and roughly 4.6% lies in the top ten. The rearrangement links TRBV7-2 to TRBJ2-1; perhaps TRBD2 as D (6 bases). The sample was peripheral blood. This sequence was found in a man aged 50 to 59 with COVID-19, enrolled during active disease. The CDR3 region is CASSQEGPDGEQFF. CDR3 nucleotide sequence: TGTGCCAGCAGTCAGGAGGGGCCGGATGGTGAGCAGTTCTTC.